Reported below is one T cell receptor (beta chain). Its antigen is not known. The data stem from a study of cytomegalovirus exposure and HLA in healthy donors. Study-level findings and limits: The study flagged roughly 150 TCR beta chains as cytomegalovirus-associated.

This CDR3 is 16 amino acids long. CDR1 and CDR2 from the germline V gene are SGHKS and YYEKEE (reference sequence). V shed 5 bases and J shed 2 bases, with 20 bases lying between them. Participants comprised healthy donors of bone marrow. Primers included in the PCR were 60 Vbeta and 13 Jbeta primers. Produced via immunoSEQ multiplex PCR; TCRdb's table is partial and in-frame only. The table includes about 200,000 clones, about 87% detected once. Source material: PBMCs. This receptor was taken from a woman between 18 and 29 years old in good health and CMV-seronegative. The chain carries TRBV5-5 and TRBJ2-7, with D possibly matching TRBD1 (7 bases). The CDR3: CASSTLRQGGPYEQYF. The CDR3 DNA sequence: TGTGCCAGCAGTACCCTACGCCAGGGGGGTCCCTACGAGCAGTACTTC.